This entry describes one T cell receptor (beta chain). Antigen: not known. This sample stems from a study of cytomegalovirus exposure and HLA in healthy donors. All donors participated as healthy donors of bone marrow. Though probably carrying unrecorded immune exposures, donors were nominally healthy at sampling. General study points: The authors later linked a missense DCLRE1C variant to TCR beta V- and J-gene trimming. A few chains linked to CMV were shown in vitro to be specific for CMV antigens.

The primer mix had 60 Vbeta and 13 Jbeta primers. Assay used: immunoSEQ multiplex PCR; TCRdb lists only in-frame clones, some missing. The table records some 170,000 clones, 81% of them present only once. The CDR3 spans 15 residues. The V gene end was trimmed by 6 bases and the J gene end by 5 bases; junction bases not matched to a gene: 10. Germline-derived CDR1 and CDR2 are SNHLY and FYNNEI. The rearrangement joins TRBV2 to TRBJ2-3; TRBD2 aligns across 8 bases. The receptor comes from a woman between 45 and 65 years old in good health and CMV-seronegative. Specimen: PBMCs. The DNA for the CDR3 is TGTGCCAGCAGGCCTGGGGCGGGGGGTGGAGATACGCAGTATTTT. Protein: CASRPGAGGGDTQYF.